Following are 10 T cell receptor beta chains from one sample sequenced in a study of OX40 agonist ivuxolimab in advanced cancers. Method: immunoSEQ multiplex PCR; TCRdb's copy keeps in-frame clones and lacks some. Here the sample spans tens of thousands of clones, 65% to 85% being singletons. The sequencing used CD4+ or CD8+ T cells sorted from blood, collected in a trial of the OX40 agonist ivuxolimab. The receptors derive from an adult with an advanced solid tumor such as melanoma, head and neck, liver or kidney cancer.

The rearrangement links TRBV14 to TRBJ1-1; D possibly corresponds to TRBD1 (5 bases). The V gene lost 4 bases and the J gene lost 4 bases, with 16 bases spanning the gap. The CDR3 consists of 15 residues. The germline V gene encodes CDR1 SGHDN and CDR2 FVKESK. CDR3: CASSRTLTGPTEAFF. The CDR3 coding sequence is TGTGCCAGCAGCCGCACCCTGACGGGGCCCACTGAAGCTTTCTTT.

The V gene is TRBV27, the J gene TRBJ1-4; D is perhaps TRBD1 (5 bases). The V end was cut by 6 bases, the J end by 8 bases, with 19 bases between. The CDR3 has 15 amino acids. Germline CDR1 reads MNHEY; CDR2 reads SMNVEV (reference sequence). The CDR3 reads CASSQGQGWGEKLFF. The DNA for the CDR3 is TGTGCCAGCAGCCAAGGCCAGGGTTGGGGGGAAAAACTGTTTTTT.

J is TRBJ2-5 and V is TRBV7-2, with 11 bases identical to TRBD2. CDR1 and CDR2 (germline): SGHTA, FQGNSA. The trim removed 6 bases at V and 3 bases at J, leaving 6 bases unmatched. There are 15 residues in the CDR3. CDR3 sequence (DNA): TGTGCCAGCAGTCCTCCGGGACTAGCGGAAGAGACCCAGTACTTC. It is translated as CASSPPGLAEETQYF.

This clone came up once. This chain's CDR3 is CASIPEAYSREAFF. The DNA of the CDR3 is TGTGCCAGTATCCCCGAAGCTTACTCAAGGGAAGCTTTCTTT. The V call is TRBV19, the J call TRBJ1-1; D is undetermined. Germline V gives CDR1 LNHDA, CDR2 SQIVND (reference sequence). There are 14 residues in the CDR3. V lost 7 bases and J 8 bases, leaving 20 bases between the germline ends.

The DNA for the CDR3 is TGTGCCAGCAGTTTAGGGGCTACGAACTATGGCTACACCTTC. Protein product: CASSLGATNYGYTF. The rearrangement uses TRBV28 and TRBJ1-2; TRBD1 might be the D (5 bases). The CDR3 extends over 14 amino acids. The V gene lost 2 bases and the J gene lost 2 bases, with 9 bases spanning the gap. The germline CDR1 and CDR2 sequences are MDHEN and SYDVKM.

A few counts support this clone. The chain links TRBV13 to TRBJ2-2, with TRBD1 matching over 10 bases. The CDR3 is 15 residues long. V shed 5 bases and J 7 bases; nucleotides not matched to a gene: 7. Looked up from germline, CDR1 is PRHDT and CDR2 is FYEKMQ (reference sequence). The CDR3 loop is CASSQGQGFIGELFF. CDR3 sequence (DNA): TGTGCCAGCAGCCAGGGACAGGGGTTCATCGGGGAGCTGTTTTTT.

This chain connects TRBV19 to TRBJ2-1; the D gene is possibly TRBD1 (6 bases). Trimming stripped 1 base from V and 6 bases from J, with 13 bases between. This CDR3 contains 15 residues. The germline gives CDR1 LNHDA, CDR2 SQIVND (reference sequence). The CDR3 bases are TGTGCCAGTAGTATAGTGGGGACACGAGGCAATGAGCAGTTCTTC. Its protein product is CASSIVGTRGNEQFF.

This rearrangement joins TRBV5-1 to TRBJ2-5; 10 bases map to TRBD2. The CDR3 is made up of 17 amino acids. The junction had 10 bases not matched to a gene; V was cut back by 0 bases and J by 5 bases. Germline lookup yields CDR1 SGHRS and CDR2 YFSETQ. The CDR3 nucleotides are TGCGCCAGCAGCTTGGGGTCTAGCGGGAGCGGAGGGGAGACCCAGTACTTC. This sequence encodes CASSLGSSGSGGETQYF.

This chain joins TRBV27 and TRBJ1-2; 8 nucleotides match TRBD1. Germline loops: CDR1 MNHEY, CDR2 SMNVEV (reference sequence). The CDR3 consists of 14 residues. V was pared by 5 bases and J by 2 bases, with 4 bases of the junction left unmatched. As DNA, the CDR3 is TGTGCCAGCAGTCTCCGGGACAGGAACTATGGCTACACCTTC. This gives the protein CASSLRDRNYGYTF.

CDR3 bases: TGTGCCAGCAGCTTCGCGCAGGGTAAGTCTCCTAACTATGGCTACACCTTC. It is translated as CASSFAQGKSPNYGYTF. The V call is TRBV11-1, the J call TRBJ1-2, with a possible D match to TRBD1 (5 bases). Trimming stripped 3 bases from V and 0 bases from J, with 17 bases between. Germline lookup yields CDR1 SGHAT and CDR2 FQDESV (reference sequence). This CDR3 is built from 17 residues.